These 18 T cell receptor beta chains originate from one sample sequenced in a study of regulatory T cells in long-lasting Graves disease (dated by TCRdb to the early 2020s). In the paper's terms, the time point label means: persistent/refractory GD, antithyroid drugs over 5 years with positive TRAb. RNA was extracted from PBMCs in TRIzol for both TCR sequencing and RNA sequencing. Library generation was performed with multiplex PCR. TCRdb shows the sequencer as Illumina HiSeq 4000. iRepertoire HTBI primers and Arm-PCR amplification of CDR3 regions were used to construct TCR beta libraries. TCRdb applied fastp at Q25 and MiXCR to the public reads, then kept only in-frame beta chains. Rows with a matching CDR3 protein are joined into one entry that keeps the most common DNA and genes. The sample includes almost 350,000 distinct CDR3 sequences, with roughly 21% observed a single time. The ten largest clones represent just under 30% of the sample.

The sequences come from peripheral blood mononuclear cells (PBMCs), collected when the disease was refractory, from a patient treated with antithyroid drugs. These receptors were collected from a female donor with Graves disease.

This clonotype was picked up many times. V usage is TRBV12-3 or TRBV12-4 and J usage is TRBJ2-7, with 10 nucleotides matching TRBD2. The CDR3 runs 16 residues. Trimming removed 5 bases from V and 5 bases from J; junction bases left unmatched: 12. The CDR3: CASSPPPSGRLDEQYF. For the CDR3, the DNA is TGTGCCAGCAGTCCGCCCCCTAGCGGGAGATTAGACGAGCAGTACTTC.

There are many counts of this clonotype. The chain employs TRBV6-5 and TRBJ2-7, with TRBD2 as a possible D gene (6 bases). The CDR3 is 14 amino acids. CDR1 and CDR2 (germline): MNHEY, SVGAGI. V lost 2 bases and J lost 2, with 10 bases in between. DNA for the CDR3: TGTGCCAGCAGTTACGCGCGGGGCGCCTACGAGCAGTACTTC. Its protein product is CASSYARGAYEQYF.

Only one count was recorded for this clonotype. Relative to the germline gene, one junction end is altered; a read error may explain this. The chain is built from TRBV3-1 and TRBJ1-2; TRBD1 matches 9 bases. The CDR3 extends over 16 amino acids. Germline CDR1 LGHDT, CDR2 YNNKEL (reference sequence). CDR3 sequence: CVSSRFPGQGRGGYTF. The CDR3 coding sequence is TGTGTCAGCAGTCGATTTCCGGGACAGGGTCGTGGTGGCTACACCTTC.

This clonotype has at least ten counts. The rearrangement links TRBV2 to TRBJ2-1; no firm D call. The germline V gene has CDR1 SNHLY and CDR2 FYNNEI. This CDR3 region has 14 residues. The V end was cut by 7 bases, the J end by 5 bases, with 15 bases between. CDR3 in amino acids: CASKGWVVDNEQFF. DNA for the CDR3: TGTGCCAGCAAAGGATGGGTGGTAGACAATGAGCAGTTCTTC.

The chain is built from TRBV10-2 and TRBJ1-4, with no clear D. V was pared by 1 base and J by 4 bases, with 10 bases between. The germline CDR1 and CDR2 sequences are WSHSY and SAAADI. The CDR3 extends over 15 amino acids. CDR3 bases: TGCGCCAGCAGTGAGTTGAGGGTCCGTAATGAAAAACTGTTTTTT. Its translation: CASSELRVRNEKLFF.

The chain joins TRBV10-3 to TRBJ2-7; 7 bases agree with TRBD1. Germline CDR1 reads ENHRY; CDR2 reads SYGVKD. Trimming removed 3 bases from V and 6 bases from J; junction bases left unmatched: 2. CDR3 length equals 12 residues. The chain's CDR3 is CAISETGVEQYF. In nucleotides, the CDR3 is TGTGCCATCAGTGAAACAGGGGTCGAGCAGTACTTC.

This clonotype was recorded many times. The V call is TRBV28, the J call TRBJ1-6; D is possibly TRBD1 (6 bases). Trimming removed 8 bases from V and 1 base from J, with 9 bases in between. Germline-derived CDR1 and CDR2 are MDHEN and SYDVKM. The CDR3 contains 14 residues. CDR3 sequence reads: CASVQGSYNSPLHF. The DNA of the CDR3 is TGTGCCAGCGTGCAGGGGTCCTATAATTCACCCCTCCACTTT.

The chain has TRBV6-1 and TRBJ2-5, with 8 nucleotides matching TRBD2. V shed 7 bases and J 3 bases; nucleotides not matched to a gene: 7. This CDR3 contains 14 residues. Germline loops: CDR1 MNHNS, CDR2 SASEGT. CDR3 amino acids: CASKPHGGEETQYF. The CDR3 nucleotides are TGTGCCAGCAAACCTCACGGGGGGGAAGAGACCCAGTACTTC.

This chain uses TRBV20-1 with TRBJ1-4; D possibly corresponds to TRBD1 (5 bases). Germline V gives CDR1 DFQATT, CDR2 SNEGSKA (reference sequence). The ends were cut back, 3 bases at V and 8 bases at J, with 13 bases in the middle. This CDR3 spans 13 amino acids. The CDR3 loop reads CSASESQGEKLFF. CDR3 nucleotides: TGCAGTGCTAGCGAGTCCCAGGGCGAAAAACTGTTTTTT.

This clonotype was observed many times. The chain recombines TRBV20-1 with TRBJ1-6, with 7 bases lining up with TRBD1. With V trimmed by 6 bases and J by 6 bases, 8 bases remained unmatched. This CDR3 is built from 14 residues. Looked up from germline, CDR1 is DFQATT and CDR2 is SNEGSKA (reference sequence). CDR3 region: CSANWDRLNSPLHF. Written as DNA, the CDR3 is TGCAGTGCGAATTGGGACAGACTTAATTCACCCCTCCACTTT.

The J gene is TRBJ1-6, the V gene TRBV20-1; D perhaps matches TRBD1 (6 bases). CDR1 DFQATT and CDR2 SNEGSKA come from the germline V gene (reference sequence). The length of the CDR3 is 14 residues. Trimming stripped 1 base from V and 8 bases from J, with 12 bases between. The CDR3 protein is CSARVGAPHSPLHF. The CDR3 DNA reads TGCAGTGCTAGAGTGGGGGCTCCTCATTCACCCCTCCACTTT.

This clonotype was picked up a small number of times. Just one base apart from a much larger clone, this may be a read error. The chain employs TRBV7-9 and TRBJ2-5; no definite D call. Per the germline V gene, CDR1 is SEHNR and CDR2 is FQNEAQ (reference sequence). This CDR3 has 11 residues. Written as DNA, the CDR3 is TGTGCCTATTCGGCCACAGAGACCCGGTACTTC. Translated: CAYSATETRYF.

The V gene is TRBV20-1, the J gene TRBJ1-2; tentative D call: TRBD1 (5 bases). CDR1 and CDR2 (germline): DFQATT, SNEGSKA (reference sequence). The CDR3 contains 13 residues. With 1 base removed from V and 2 bases from J, the gap between germline ends came to 8 bases. The CDR3 protein is CSARGQQNYGYTF. In DNA, the CDR3 is TGCAGTGCTAGAGGACAGCAGAACTATGGCTACACCTTC.

This clonotype has ten or more counts. The gene calls are TRBV28 and TRBJ1-1, with D perhaps TRBD1 (5 bases). The CDR3 loop spans 12 amino acids. CDR1 and CDR2 from the germline V gene are MDHEN and SYDVKM. The ends were cut back, 4 bases at V and 3 bases at J, with 6 bases in the middle. This CDR3 is CASSYRYTEAFF. CDR3 in DNA: TGTGCCAGCAGTTACAGGTACACTGAAGCTTTCTTT.

This clonotype appeared many times. This rearrangement joins TRBV28 to TRBJ2-7; 9 bases are shared with TRBD2. The trim removed 10 bases at V and 1 base at J, leaving 17 bases unmatched. This CDR3 region has 17 residues. Germline assignment: CDR1 MDHEN and CDR2 SYDVKM. DNA of the CDR3: TGTGCCACTCGAGGTGCTAGCGGGAAGAAAGAATCCTACGAGCAGTACTTC. Protein product: CATRGASGKKESYEQYF.

This clonotype was detected a few times. The chain uses TRBV28 and TRBJ1-5; 9 nucleotides agree with TRBD1. Per the germline V gene, CDR1 is MDHEN and CDR2 is SYDVKM. The V gene end was trimmed by 6 bases and the J gene end by 9 bases; junction bases not matched to a gene: 12. This CDR3 has 15 amino acids. The CDR3 DNA reads as TGTGCCAGCAGCCGCTTATGGGACAGGGTAAGGCCCCAGCATTTT. This codes for CASSRLWDRVRPQHF.

This clonotype turned up a few times. For the CDR3, the DNA is TGCAGTGCTAGAGATCGGGGGGAGGCAGGTCCCTACGAGCAGTACTTC. Its protein product is CSARDRGEAGPYEQYF. The chain combines TRBV20-1 with TRBJ2-7; 7 bases map to TRBD2. V was pared by 0 bases and J by 2 bases, with 10 bases of the junction left unmatched. The CDR3 consists of 16 residues. CDR1 DFQATT and CDR2 SNEGSKA come from the germline V gene (reference sequence).

This sequence joins TRBV11-2 and TRBJ2-7; D may correspond to TRBD1 or TRBD2 (6 bases each). Germline V CDR1 and CDR2: SGHAT, FQNNGV. This CDR3 comprises 14 residues. The V end was cut by 10 bases, the J end by 5 bases, with 21 bases between. The CDR3 is CATRQGGFRNEQYF. The CDR3 DNA sequence: TGTGCCACCCGCCAAGGGGGGTTTCGGAACGAGCAGTACTTC.